These 15 T cell receptor beta chains were all obtained from the same sample, sequenced in a study of human T cells and chemical hapten exposure. Regarding time point: pre-sensitization, week 0. Stated treatment: therapeutic diphenylcyclopropenone sensitization with weekly scalp DPC. MiXCR was run by TCRdb on the RACE reads, yielding one entry per CDR3 protein. There are about 51,000 distinct CDR3 sequences in the sample; about 9% occur only once, and around 14% lies in the top ten. The material sequenced was whole blood, taken in connection with sensitization to the hapten diphenylcyclopropenone (DPC). These receptors all come from a woman between 40 and 50 years old with alopecia areata. Some clones in this sample may be carry-over from other donors' samples.

This clonotype was seen a few times. CDR3 DNA sequence: TGTGCCAGCAGCCAATATCGGGTGGCCACTGAAGCTTTCTTT. Encoded protein: CASSQYRVATEAFF. The gene calls are TRBV3-1 and TRBJ1-1; no clear D. V was trimmed by 2 bases and J by 4 bases, leaving 11 bases between them. Germline values: CDR1 LGHDT, CDR2 YNNKEL (reference sequence). This CDR3 contains 14 residues.

This clonotype was counted ten times or more. This chain links TRBV11-2 with TRBJ2-7; 7 positions match TRBD1. Germline CDR1 is SGHAT and CDR2 is FQNNGV. V shed 1 base, J shed 4 bases, and the junction held 7 bases outside the gene matches. This CDR3 has 15 residues. The CDR3 DNA follows: TGTGCCAGCAGCTTAGCACCGGGACAGACATACGAGCAGTACTTC. Amino acids: CASSLAPGQTYEQYF. Combining the CDR3 with reference TRBV11-2 and TRBJ2-7 gives the whole variable domain EAGVAQSPRYKIIEKRQSVAFWCNPISGHATLYWYQQILGQGPKLLIQFQNNGVVDDSQLPKDRFSAERLKGVDSTLKIQPAKLEDSAVYLCASSLAPGQTYEQYFGPGTRLTVT.

This clonotype rates as medium-sized (0.01 to 0.1%). This chain uses TRBV23-1 with TRBJ2-3, with 13 bases matching TRBD2. TRBV23-1 is identified as an open reading frame with a role that is uncertain. Germline trimming cut 0 bases from V and 7 bases from J; bases unmatched to any gene: 16. CDR3 length equals 20 residues. This CDR3 is CASSQSPLLAGGWIHYTQYF. The CDR3 DNA sequence: TGCGCCAGCAGTCAATCCCCCTTACTAGCGGGGGGGTGGATCCACTATACGCAGTATTTT.

Many counts were recorded for this clonotype. This rearrangement joins TRBV5-8 to TRBJ2-3, with TRBD1 identical over 9 bases. CDR3 size: 16 residues. Trimming took 1 base from V and 7 from J; bases not matched to a gene: 10. Germline loops: CDR1 SGHTS, CDR2 YDEGEE. The CDR3 DNA is TGTGCCAGCAGCTTGCTAGGGACAGGGAATAGGTATACGCAGTATTTT. Translating it yields CASSLLGTGNRYTQYF.

The sample holds many counts of this clonotype. V and J are TRBV6-1 and TRBJ2-7, with D possibly being TRBD2 (5 bases). The CDR3 has 12 amino acids. Trimming stripped 4 bases from V and 5 bases from J, with 9 bases between. The germline V gene encodes CDR1 MNHNS and CDR2 SASEGT. DNA for the CDR3: TGTGCCAGCAGTGTGGGAGTCGACGAGCAGTACTTC. This gives the protein CASSVGVDEQYF.

The table lists this clonotype with many counts. The rearrangement uses TRBV27 and TRBJ1-1, with 11 bases that match TRBD1. This CDR3 contains 17 residues. J gave up 5 bases and V 4 bases, and 12 bases lay outside the gene matches. Germline V gives CDR1 MNHEY, CDR2 SMNVEV (reference sequence). In DNA form, the CDR3 reads TGTGCCAGCAGTTCACCAAGGCCGGGACAGGGGGTAACTGAAGCTTTCTTT. Translated: CASSSPRPGQGVTEAFF.

This clonotype was picked up a small number of times. The J gene is TRBJ2-3, the V gene TRBV15; 11 bases align to TRBD1. Germline CDR1 LNHNV, CDR2 YYDKDF (reference sequence). V gave up 0 bases and J gave up 5 bases; unmatched junction bases: 1. The CDR3 length is 15 residues. CDR3 nucleotide sequence: TGTGCCACCAGCAGAGAGGGGACAGGGGGAGATACGCAGTATTTT. Translation gives CATSREGTGGDTQYF.

The chain carries TRBV18 and TRBJ2-3, with D tentatively TRBD2 (6 bases). There are 13 residues in the CDR3. Per the germline V gene, CDR1 is KGHSH and CDR2 is LQKENI. The germline V and J ends were trimmed by 4 bases and 1 base, with 6 bases remaining between them. Written as DNA, the CDR3 is TGTGCCAGCTCACGGGGGGGCACAGATACGCAGTATTTT. As protein: CASSRGGTDTQYF. The whole variable domain, filled in from reference TRBV18 and TRBJ2-3, reads NAGVMQNPRHLVRRRGQEARLRCSPMKGHSHVYWYRQLPEEGLKFMVYLQKENIIDESGMPKERFSAEFPKEGPSILRIQQVVRGDSAAYFCASSRGGTDTQYFGPGTRLTVL.

This clonotype appeared many times. The rearrangement joins TRBV29-1 to TRBJ2-3, with 10 nucleotides matching TRBD2. Germline V CDR1 and CDR2: SQVTM, ANQGSEA. Trimming at V came to 7 bases and at J to 7 bases, leaving 8 bases not matched to a gene. The CDR3 spans 13 residues. The CDR3 DNA follows: TGCAGCGCCAGGACTAGCGGTACCAATACGCAGTATTTT. It specifies CSARTSGTNTQYF.

Ten or more counts support this clonotype. V gene TRBV20-1 combines with J gene TRBJ1-2; 8 nucleotides match TRBD1. The CDR3 is 18 residues long. V was pared by 4 bases and J by 4 bases, with 20 bases of the junction left unmatched. The germline gives CDR1 DFQATT, CDR2 SNEGSKA (reference sequence). This chain's CDR3 is CSAIRINDADRGGYGYTF. The CDR3 DNA sequence: TGCAGTGCTATCAGAATAAATGATGCCGACAGGGGTGGCTATGGCTACACCTTC.

The rearrangement joins TRBV10-3 to TRBJ1-2, with 10 bases matching TRBD1. Germline lookup yields CDR1 ENHRY and CDR2 SYGVKD. The CDR3 extends over 15 amino acids. The V segment lost 4 bases and the J segment 4 bases; nucleotides outside the gene matches: 6. The CDR3 region is CAISGGTGVGYGYTF. DNA of the CDR3: TGTGCCATCAGTGGAGGGACAGGGGTCGGCTATGGCTACACCTTC.

This clonotype appeared many times. J is TRBJ1-2 and V is TRBV5-5; a weak D match, TRBD1 (6 bases). The CDR3 is made up of 17 amino acids. V was trimmed by 2 bases and J by 3 bases, leaving 20 bases between them. Looked up from germline, CDR1 is SGHKS and CDR2 is YYEKEE (reference sequence). DNA for the CDR3: TGTGCCAGCAGCTTCGTACCGGGACAACCAACTGACTATGGCTACACCTTC. It specifies CASSFVPGQPTDYGYTF.

This clonotype was counted a few times. This chain joins TRBV7-9 and TRBJ1-2; 10 nucleotides agree with TRBD1. J was trimmed by 9 bases and V by 11 bases; bases with no gene match: 9. Germline values: CDR1 SEHNR, CDR2 FQNEAQ (reference sequence). The CDR3 length is 12 residues. The CDR3 bases are TGTGCCGACTCGACAGGGGGCGAGAGCTACACCTTC. It encodes CADSTGGESYTF.

Ten or more counts support this clonotype. The chain couples TRBV12-3 or TRBV12-4 to TRBJ1-6, with D possibly being TRBD1 (6 bases). The CDR3 has 13 residues. The V gene lost 7 bases and the J gene lost 7 bases, with 11 bases spanning the gap. The CDR3 DNA follows: TGTGCCAGCAAACAGGGTGGCAATTCACCCCTCCACTTT. This codes for CASKQGGNSPLHF.

This clonotype was seen only a few times. The V gene is TRBV30, the J gene TRBJ1-2; D is undetermined. Germline values: CDR1 GTSNPN, CDR2 SVGIG (reference sequence). The CDR3 length is 14 residues. Trimming took 0 bases from V and 8 from J, leaving 16 bases between them. Here the CDR3 reads CAWSVARGARGYTF. DNA for the CDR3: TGTGCCTGGAGTGTAGCTCGGGGAGCCAGGGGCTACACCTTC.